This T cell receptor (beta chain) was captured in a study of T cells in Graves' hyperthyroidism and ophthalmopathy. Study-level points and caveats: Most thyroid clonotypes with frequency above 0.001 were detected in blood.

Authors of the study amplified TCR beta CDR3 regions from RNA transcripts. The HTBI primer set was used in a first-round RT-PCR of the TCR CDR3. TCRdb reprocessed the multiplex PCR reads with MiXCR, giving one entry per CDR3 protein. In the table there are about 600,000 distinct CDR3 sequences, roughly 14% of which are singletons. Pregnant or lactating patients were excluded, as were those with uncontrolled infection or other autoimmune disease. Thyroid ultrasound and orbital computed tomography, with clinical symptoms and serum thyroxine and TRAb, informed diagnoses. The PBMCs were taken from around 9 ml of fresh peripheral blood. This clonotype was observed a handful of times. Its antigen remains unknown. This CDR3 is built from 14 residues. V dropped 4 bases and J dropped 5 bases, with 17 bases sitting between them. Germline CDR1 is SQVTM and CDR2 is ANQGSEA.

The gene calls are TRBV29-1 and TRBJ2-5; D possibly corresponds to TRBD1 (5 bases). This clonotype was obtained from a woman in her 50s with Graves' ophthalmopathy. The sample was blood. CDR3 nucleotide sequence: TGCAGCGTTGGCCCCCCCGGACATTTGGAGACCCAGTACTTC. It yields the protein CSVGPPGHLETQYF.